What follows is one TCR beta chain and its context. The antigen remains unidentified. The data were produced by immunoSEQ multiplex PCR, yet TCRdb's version contains in-frame clones alone and is incomplete. In the table there are 120,000 or so clones, more than 80% of which are singletons. The sample is drawn from a study of T cell responses to AZD1222 COVID-19 vaccine. Study outcomes and limitations: Seropositive status at baseline applied to only a handful of AZD1222 recipients. Dominant at 160-218 and 743-854, vaccine-associated CD4 TCRs also spanned spike.

The CDR3 has 15 amino acids. V shed 5 bases, J shed 6 bases, and the junction held 9 bases outside the gene matches. Germline loops: CDR1 SGHVS, CDR2 FQNEAQ. The sequence derives from an adult in good health. This rearrangement joins TRBV7-8 to TRBJ2-7; TRBD1 agrees at 11 bases. Material: peripheral blood, obtained on day 0 of AZD1222 vaccination. The CDR3 DNA follows: TGTGCCAGCAGCGCGGACAGGGGGCGTTCAGCCGAGCAGTACTTC. It specifies CASSADRGRSAEQYF.